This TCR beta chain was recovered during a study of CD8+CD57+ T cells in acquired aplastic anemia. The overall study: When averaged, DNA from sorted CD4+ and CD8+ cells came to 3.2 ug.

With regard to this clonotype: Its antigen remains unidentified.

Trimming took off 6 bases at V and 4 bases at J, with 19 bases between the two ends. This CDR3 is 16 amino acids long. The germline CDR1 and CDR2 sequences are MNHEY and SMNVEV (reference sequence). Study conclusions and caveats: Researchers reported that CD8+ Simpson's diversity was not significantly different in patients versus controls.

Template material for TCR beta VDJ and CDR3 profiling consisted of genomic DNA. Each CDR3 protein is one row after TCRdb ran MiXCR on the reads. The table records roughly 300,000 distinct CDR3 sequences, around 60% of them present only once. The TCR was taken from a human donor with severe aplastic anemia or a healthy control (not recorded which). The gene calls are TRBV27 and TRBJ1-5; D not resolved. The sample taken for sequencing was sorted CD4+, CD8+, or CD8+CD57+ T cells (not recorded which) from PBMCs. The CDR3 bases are TGTGCCAGCAGCCTAATATCCGTCTCTAGGAATCAGCCCCAGCATTTT. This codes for CASSLISVSRNQPQHF.